Each of the 11 T cell receptor beta chains below was sequenced from the same sample in a study of blood T cell repertoires in COVID-19. TCRdb's copy holds only in-frame clones and misses some; the assay was immunoSEQ multiplex PCR. The sample holds more than 150,000 clones; 84% are singletons and the top ten take roughly 8%. Material: PBMCs or T cells enriched from blood (not recorded which). The receptors come from a woman aged 45-60 years who had recovered from COVID-19.

This clone was recorded a few times. The chain links TRBV18 to TRBJ1-2; no reliable D call. CDR1 is KGHSH and CDR2 is LQKENI in the germline V gene. V was clipped by 3 bases and J by 6 bases, with 20 bases between them. The CDR3 sequence is 16 residues long. CDR3 protein: CASSPSLSGGYDGYTF. CDR3 DNA: TGTGCCAGCTCACCGAGTTTGTCCGGAGGGTATGATGGCTACACCTTC. The full variable domain, completed using reference TRBV18 and TRBJ1-2, is NAGVMQNPRHLVRRRGQEARLRCSPMKGHSHVYWYRQLPEEGLKFMVYLQKENIIDESGMPKERFSAEFPKEGPSILRIQQVVRGDSAAYFCASSPSLSGGYDGYTFGSGTRLTVV.

The V gene is TRBV3-1 (or the pseudogene TRBV3-2), the J gene TRBJ1-1, with D perhaps TRBD1 (5 bases). The V gene's germline CDR1 is LGHDT and CDR2 YNNKEL (reference sequence). The CDR3 is made up of 14 amino acids. V lost 3 bases to trimming and J lost 9 bases, with 17 bases between them. The CDR3 DNA sequence: TGTGCCAGCAGCCACTCTATACCGGGACTCCAAGCTTTCTTT. It translates to CASSHSIPGLQAFF.

V and J are TRBV9 and TRBJ2-1, with 10 bases that match TRBD1. J lost 0 bases, V lost 4 bases, and 22 bases had no gene match. The CDR3 sequence is 22 residues long. CDR1 and CDR2 (germline): SGDLS, YYNGEE. CDR3 in amino acids: CASSHTTPTGTGESRSYNEQFF. Written as DNA, the CDR3 is TGTGCCAGCAGCCACACTACCCCAACCGGGACAGGGGAATCACGCTCCTACAATGAGCAGTTCTTC.

J is TRBJ1-1 and V is TRBV5-5; no clear D. The CDR3 is made up of 15 amino acids. In germline, CDR1 is SGHKS, CDR2 YYEKEE (reference sequence). Trimming pared 6 bases from V and 0 bases from J, leaving 15 bases between. CDR3 protein: CASTPRSGLNTEAFF. DNA of the CDR3: TGTGCCAGCACCCCCCGATCGGGGTTGAACACTGAAGCTTTCTTT.

Comment on this clone: Other DNA sequences of this sample code for an identical CDR3. The chain couples TRBV7-9 to TRBJ2-1, with D perhaps TRBD2 (6 bases). The CDR3 contains 15 residues. The V gene lost 6 bases and the J gene lost 0 bases, with 12 bases spanning the gap. CDR1 SEHNR and CDR2 FQNEAQ come from the germline V gene (reference sequence). The CDR3 protein is CASSPRGSSYNEQFF. CDR3 in DNA: TGTGCCAGCAGTCCTCGGGGGAGCTCCTACAATGAGCAGTTCTTC.

The rearrangement joins TRBV29-1 to TRBJ2-1, with D possibly TRBD2 on 6 matching bases. The CDR3 loop spans 13 amino acids. V dropped 6 bases and J dropped 6 bases, with 15 bases sitting between them. CDR1 and CDR2 (germline): SQVTM, ANQGSEA. The CDR3 loop is CSVAWRAGNEQFF. CDR3 nucleotides: TGCAGCGTGGCGTGGAGAGCGGGCAATGAGCAGTTCTTC.

This CDR3 reads CASSSTGGTNEQFF. CDR3 DNA: TGTGCCAGCAGCTCGACGGGGGGGACCAATGAGCAGTTCTTC. The rearrangement joins TRBV27 to TRBJ2-1; 8 nucleotides line up with TRBD2. V gave up 6 bases and J gave up 6 bases; unmatched junction bases: 7. The CDR3 is 14 residues long. The germline gives CDR1 MNHEY, CDR2 SMNVEV (reference sequence).

The chain couples TRBV19 to TRBJ2-7; no firm D call. Germline CDR1 LNHDA, CDR2 SQIVND (reference sequence). This CDR3 contains 12 residues. Deletions cut 5 bases from V and 2 bases from J, with 7 bases between. CDR3: CASSDTPYEQYF. CDR3 bases: TGTGCCAGTAGTGACACTCCCTACGAGCAGTACTTC.

In this sample, this clone turned up a few times. The chain uses TRBV11-2 and TRBJ2-1, with TRBD2 matching 9 bases. Germline CDR1 reads SGHAT; CDR2 reads FQNNGV. V shed 3 bases, J shed 9 bases, and the junction held 3 bases outside the gene matches. The CDR3 extends over 13 amino acids. CDR3 sequence (DNA): TGTGCCAGCAGCTTCGGGACTAGCTTTGAGCAGTTCTTC. Amino acid sequence: CASSFGTSFEQFF.

The chain carries TRBV19 and TRBJ2-5, with 9 bases identical to TRBD1. With V trimmed by 5 bases and J by 4 bases, 11 bases remained unmatched. Germline V gives CDR1 LNHDA, CDR2 SQIVND (reference sequence). The CDR3 runs to 16 residues. The CDR3 bases are TGTGCCAGTAGTCGGGGGACAGGGACGGTTGCAGAGACCCAGTACTTC. This codes for CASSRGTGTVAETQYF.

The chain couples TRBV19 to TRBJ1-4; D is possibly TRBD1 (6 bases). V was shortened by 3 bases and J by 7 bases, with 12 bases between the two germline ends. Germline V gives CDR1 LNHDA, CDR2 SQIVND (reference sequence). The CDR3 has 14 residues. CDR3 DNA sequence: TGTGCCAGTAGTATCTTCTCAGGGGCTGAAAAACTGTTTTTT. It is translated as CASSIFSGAEKLFF.